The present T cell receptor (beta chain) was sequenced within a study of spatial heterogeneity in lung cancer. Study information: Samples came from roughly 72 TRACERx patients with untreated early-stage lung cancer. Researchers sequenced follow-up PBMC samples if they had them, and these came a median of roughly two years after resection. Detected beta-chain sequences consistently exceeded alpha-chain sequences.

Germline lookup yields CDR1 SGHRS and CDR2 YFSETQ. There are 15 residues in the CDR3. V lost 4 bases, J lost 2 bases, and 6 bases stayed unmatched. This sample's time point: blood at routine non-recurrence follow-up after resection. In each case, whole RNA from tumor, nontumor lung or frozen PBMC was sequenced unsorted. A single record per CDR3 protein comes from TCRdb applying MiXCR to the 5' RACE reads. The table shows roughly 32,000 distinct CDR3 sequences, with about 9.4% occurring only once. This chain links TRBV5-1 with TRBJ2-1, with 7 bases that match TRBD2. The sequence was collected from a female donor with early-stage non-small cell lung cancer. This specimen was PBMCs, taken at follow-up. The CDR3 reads CASSPMGTTYNEQFF. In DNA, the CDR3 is TGCGCCAGCAGCCCGATGGGGACTACCTACAATGAGCAGTTCTTC.